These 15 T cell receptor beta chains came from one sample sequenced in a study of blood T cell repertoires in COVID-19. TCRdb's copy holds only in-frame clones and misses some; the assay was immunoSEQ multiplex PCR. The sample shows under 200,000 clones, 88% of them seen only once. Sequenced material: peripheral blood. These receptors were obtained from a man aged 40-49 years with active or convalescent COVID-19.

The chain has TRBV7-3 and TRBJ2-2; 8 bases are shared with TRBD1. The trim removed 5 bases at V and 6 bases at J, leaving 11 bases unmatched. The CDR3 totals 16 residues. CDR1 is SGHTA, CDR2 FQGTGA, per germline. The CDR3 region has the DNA TGTGCCAGCAGCCCCGGACAGGGAGTCGTTCCCGGGGAGCTGTTTTTT. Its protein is CASSPGQGVVPGELFF.

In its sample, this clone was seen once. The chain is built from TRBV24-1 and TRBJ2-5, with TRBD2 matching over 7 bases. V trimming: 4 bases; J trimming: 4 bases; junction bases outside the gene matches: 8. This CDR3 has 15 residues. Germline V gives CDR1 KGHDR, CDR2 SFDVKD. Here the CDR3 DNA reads TGTGCCACCAGTGACCCAGCCGGGGAGGGAGAGACCCAGTACTTC. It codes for CATSDPAGEGETQYF.

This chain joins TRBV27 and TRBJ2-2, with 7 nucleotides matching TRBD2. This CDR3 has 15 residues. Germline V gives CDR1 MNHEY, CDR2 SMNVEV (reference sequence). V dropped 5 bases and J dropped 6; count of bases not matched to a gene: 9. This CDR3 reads CASSLWTRKSGELFF. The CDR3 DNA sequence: TGTGCCAGCAGTCTATGGACTAGAAAGTCCGGGGAGCTGTTTTTT.

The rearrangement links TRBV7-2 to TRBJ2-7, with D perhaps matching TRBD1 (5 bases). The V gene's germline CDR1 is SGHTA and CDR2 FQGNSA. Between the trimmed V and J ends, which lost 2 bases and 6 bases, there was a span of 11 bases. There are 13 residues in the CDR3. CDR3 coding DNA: TGTGCCAGCAGCTTATGGGGCATATCCGAGCAGTACTTC. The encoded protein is CASSLWGISEQYF.

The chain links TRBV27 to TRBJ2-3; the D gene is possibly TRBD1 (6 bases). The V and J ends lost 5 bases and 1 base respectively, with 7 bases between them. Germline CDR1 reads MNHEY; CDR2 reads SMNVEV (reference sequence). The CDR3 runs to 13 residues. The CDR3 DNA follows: TGTGCCAGCAGTCACAGGGGCACAGATACGCAGTATTTT. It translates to CASSHRGTDTQYF.

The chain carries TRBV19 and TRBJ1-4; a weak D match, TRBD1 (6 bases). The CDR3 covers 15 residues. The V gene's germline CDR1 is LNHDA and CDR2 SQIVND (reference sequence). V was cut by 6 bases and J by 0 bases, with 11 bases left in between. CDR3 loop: CASRRTEATNEKLFF. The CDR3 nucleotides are TGTGCCAGTAGAAGGACAGAAGCAACTAATGAAAAACTGTTTTTT.

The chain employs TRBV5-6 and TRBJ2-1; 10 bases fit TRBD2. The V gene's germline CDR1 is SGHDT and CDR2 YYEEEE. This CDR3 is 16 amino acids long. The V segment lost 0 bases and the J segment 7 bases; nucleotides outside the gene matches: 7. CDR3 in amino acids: CASSLEGTSVGNEQFF. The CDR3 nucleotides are TGTGCCAGCAGCTTGGAAGGGACTAGCGTCGGTAATGAGCAGTTCTTC.

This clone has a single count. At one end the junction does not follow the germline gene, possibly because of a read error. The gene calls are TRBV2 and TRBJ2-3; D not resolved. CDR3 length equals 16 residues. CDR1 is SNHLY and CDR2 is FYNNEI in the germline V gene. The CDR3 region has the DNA TGTGCCAGCAGTGACGGCACCCACTTTAGCATAGATACGCAGTATTTT. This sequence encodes CASSDGTHFSIDTQYF.

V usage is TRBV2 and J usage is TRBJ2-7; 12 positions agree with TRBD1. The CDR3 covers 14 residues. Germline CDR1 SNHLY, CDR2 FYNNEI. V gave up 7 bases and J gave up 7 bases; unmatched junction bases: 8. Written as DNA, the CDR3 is TGTGCCAGCACTTCGGGACAGGGGGCGCGAGAGCAGTACTTC. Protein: CASTSGQGAREQYF.

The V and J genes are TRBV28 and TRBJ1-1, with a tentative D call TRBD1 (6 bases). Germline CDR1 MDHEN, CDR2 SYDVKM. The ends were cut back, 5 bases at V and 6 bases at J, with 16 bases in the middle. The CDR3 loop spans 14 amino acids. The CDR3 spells CASSLGGAIAEAFF. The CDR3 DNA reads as TGTGCCAGCAGTCTTGGGGGCGCAATCGCTGAAGCTTTCTTT.

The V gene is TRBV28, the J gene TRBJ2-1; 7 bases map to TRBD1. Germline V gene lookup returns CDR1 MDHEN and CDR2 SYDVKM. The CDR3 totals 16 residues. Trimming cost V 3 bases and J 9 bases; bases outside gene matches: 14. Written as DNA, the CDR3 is TGTGCCAGCAGTTTCGGCCTTGGACAGGTGAGGAGTGAGCAGTTCTTC. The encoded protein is CASSFGLGQVRSEQFF.

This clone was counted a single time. The CDR3 loop reads CASSLGSGMVETQYF. The CDR3 coding sequence is TGTGCCAGCAGCTTAGGTTCGGGGATGGTAGAGACCCAGTACTTC. The gene calls are TRBV7-9 and TRBJ2-5, with a tentative D call TRBD2 (5 bases). This CDR3 contains 15 residues. Trimming removed 1 base from V and 4 bases from J, with 13 bases in between. CDR1 is SEHNR and CDR2 is FQNEAQ in the germline V gene (reference sequence).

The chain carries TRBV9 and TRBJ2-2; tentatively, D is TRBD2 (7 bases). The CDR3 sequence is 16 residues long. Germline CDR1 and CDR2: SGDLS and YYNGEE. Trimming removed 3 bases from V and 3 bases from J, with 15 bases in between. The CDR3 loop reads CASSEIGGGHTGELFF. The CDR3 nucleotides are TGTGCCAGCAGCGAGATAGGCGGGGGCCACACCGGGGAGCTGTTTTTT.

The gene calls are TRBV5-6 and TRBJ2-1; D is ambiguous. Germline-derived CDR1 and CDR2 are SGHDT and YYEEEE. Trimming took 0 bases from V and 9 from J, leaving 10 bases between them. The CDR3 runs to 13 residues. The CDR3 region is CASSLVSPGEQFF. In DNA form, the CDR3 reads TGTGCCAGCAGCTTGGTTAGCCCCGGTGAGCAGTTCTTC.

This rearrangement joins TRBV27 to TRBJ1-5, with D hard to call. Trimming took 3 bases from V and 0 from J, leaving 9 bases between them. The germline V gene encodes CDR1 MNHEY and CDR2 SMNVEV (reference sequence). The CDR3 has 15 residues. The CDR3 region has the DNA TGTGCCAGCAGTTTGGAGGGCAGTAGCAATCAGCCCCAGCATTTT. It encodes CASSLEGSSNQPQHF.